A selection of T cell receptor beta chains follows, all from one sample in a study of cytomegalovirus exposure and HLA in healthy donors. Measured with immunoSEQ multiplex PCR; TCRdb has only the in-frame clones, and not every one. Of over 250,000 clones listed, around 90% are singletons. Sequencing was done on a sample of PBMCs. These receptors originate from a woman between 25 and 40 years old in good health and CMV-seropositive. CDR3s include the opening cysteine and the closing phenylalanine or tryptophan. The order of the fields is J gene, V gene, D gene, clone size, CDR3 protein, CDR3 DNA. A D gene is named only where the DNA matches it firmly. Only part of the rows carry a size: once, few, many, or a class if the clone is expanded.

>TRBJ2-2|TRBV4-1|TRBD1|NA
CASSSTGAIGELFF
TGCGCCAGCAGTTCTACAGGGGCAATCGGGGAGCTGTTTTTT
>TRBJ1-2|TRBV28|TRBD1|few
CASSLGGDSNYGYTF
TGTGCCAGCAGTTTGGGCGGGGACAGTAACTATGGCTACACCTTC
>TRBJ1-4|TRBV6-1|NA|NA
CASSRTGGNEKLFF
TGTGCCAGCAGTAGGACGGGAGGAAATGAAAAACTGTTTTTT
>TRBJ2-7|TRBV7-9|NA|NA
CASSFVRTPYEQYF
TGTGCCAGCAGCTTCGTAAGGACCCCTTACGAGCAGTACTTC
>TRBJ1-2|TRBV2|TRBD1|NA
CASERDRVPNYGYTF
TGTGCCAGCGAGCGGGACAGGGTCCCTAACTATGGCTACACCTTC
>TRBJ2-2|TRBV7-9|NA|few
CASSLGRTGELFF
TGTGCCAGCAGCTTAGGGCGGACCGGGGAGCTGTTTTTT
>TRBJ1-4|TRBV27|NA|NA
CASSSNGNNEKLFF
TGTGCCAGCAGTTCAAATGGGAATAATGAAAAACTGTTTTTT
>TRBJ2-1|TRBV9|NA|NA
CASSVGADSRVEQFF
TGTGCCAGCAGCGTAGGAGCCGACTCGCGGGTTGAGCAGTTCTTC
>TRBJ2-7|TRBV7-9|NA|NA
CASSSDRREQYF
TGTGCCAGCAGCTCCGACAGGCGCGAGCAGTACTTC
>TRBJ2-7|TRBV5-6|NA|NA
CASAGQPAAYEQYF
TGTGCCAGCGCCGGACAGCCTGCGGCCTACGAGCAGTACTTC
>TRBJ2-3|TRBV5-1|NA|NA
CASSLDPGDTQYF
TGCGCCAGCAGCTTGGATCCTGGGGATACGCAGTATTTT
>TRBJ2-2|TRBV4-1|NA|NA
CASSQDGGSFTGELFF
TGCGCCAGCAGCCAAGATGGAGGGAGCTTCACCGGGGAGCTGTTTTTT
>TRBJ2-7|TRBV4-3|NA|NA
CASSQGQQGVYEQYF
TGCGCCAGCAGCCAAGGACAGCAGGGAGTCTACGAGCAGTACTTC
>TRBJ2-7|TRBV11-2|NA|once
CASSLETGPSYEQYF
TGTGCCAGCAGCTTAGAAACAGGGCCCTCCTACGAGCAGTACTTC
>TRBJ2-3|TRBV9|NA|NA
CASSVEDTDTQYF
TGTGCCAGCAGCGTAGAGGACACAGATACGCAGTATTTT
>TRBJ1-3|TRBV5-6|TRBD1|NA
CASSSGQGNTIYF
TGTGCCAGCAGCTCGGGACAGGGGAACACCATATATTTT
>TRBJ2-7|TRBV5-1|TRBD2|NA
CASSLFTGGEQYF
TGCGCCAGCAGCTTGTTCACGGGGGGCGAGCAGTACTTC
>TRBJ2-3|TRBV5-6|TRBD1|NA
CASSHRQGASTDTQYF
TGTGCCAGCAGCCACCGACAGGGGGCGAGCACAGATACGCAGTATTTT
>TRBJ2-7|TRBV7-8|TRBD1|NA
CAGGQDQYEQYF
TGTGCCGGCGGACAGGACCAATACGAGCAGTACTTC
>TRBJ1-1|TRBV25-1|TRBD1|NA
CASSDPGTGGMNTEAFF
TGTGCCAGCAGTGATCCCGGGACAGGGGGCATGAACACTGAAGCTTTCTTT
>TRBJ1-3|TRBV6-5|TRBD1|NA
CASSADRAGGNTIYF
TGTGCCAGCAGTGCCGACAGGGCGGGAGGAAACACCATATATTTT
>TRBJ2-7|TRBV27|TRBD2|NA
CASSSGTSFYEQYF
TGTGCCAGCAGTTCCGGGACTAGCTTCTACGAGCAGTACTTC
>TRBJ2-7|TRBV7-3|TRBD2|NA
CASSPGGTSGEQYF
TGTGCCAGCAGCCCAGGGGGGACTAGCGGCGAGCAGTACTTC
>TRBJ2-1|TRBV13|NA|NA
CASSLTRFHEQFF
TGTGCCAGCAGCTTAACCAGGTTCCATGAGCAGTTCTTC
>TRBJ2-6|TRBV5-6|NA|NA
CASSLGLWAGSSGANVLTF
TGTGCCAGCAGCTTGGGGTTGTGGGCAGGATCCTCTGGGGCCAACGTCCTGACTTTC
>TRBJ2-3|TRBV27|TRBD2|NA
CASSLISGGAFSTDTQYF
TGTGCCAGCAGTTTAATCAGCGGGGGGGCCTTCTCCACAGATACGCAGTATTTT
>TRBJ2-3|TRBV13|NA|NA
CASSQFFTASTDTQYF
TGTGCCAGCAGCCAATTTTTTACGGCTAGCACAGATACGCAGTATTTT
>TRBJ2-3|TRBV7-2|NA|NA
CASSLEGRGGTDTQYF
TGTGCCAGCAGCTTAGAGGGTAGGGGAGGCACAGATACGCAGTATTTT
>TRBJ1-6|TRBV2|TRBD1|NA
CASSSGRQGRNSPLHF
TGTGCCAGCAGCTCCGGCCGACAGGGAAGAAATTCACCCCTCCACTTT
>TRBJ1-2|TRBV28|NA|NA
CASQTGSAFYGYTF
TGTGCCAGCCAGACAGGTTCTGCGTTCTATGGCTACACCTTC
>TRBJ2-1|TRBV6-5|TRBD1|once
CASRSGTGPYNEQFF
TGTGCCAGCAGGTCCGGGACAGGACCCTACAATGAGCAGTTCTTC
>TRBJ1-4|TRBV28|NA|NA
CASRLGEKLFF
TGTGCCAGCAGACTGGGGGAAAAACTGTTTTTT
>TRBJ2-7|TRBV6-1|NA|NA
CASLGDFYEQYF
TGTGCCAGCCTCGGGGATTTCTACGAGCAGTACTTC
>TRBJ1-3|TRBV29-1|TRBD1|NA
CSFLGADRGASTIYF
TGCAGCTTCCTTGGGGCCGACAGGGGAGCAAGCACCATATATTTT
>TRBJ2-7|TRBV11-1|NA|NA
CASSLALGQRGEQYF
TGTGCCAGCAGCTTAGCCCTGGGACAACGGGGCGAGCAGTACTTC
>TRBJ2-1|TRBV7-2|NA|NA
CASSVTHNEQFF
TGTGCCAGCAGCGTAACACACAATGAGCAGTTCTTC
>TRBJ2-5|TRBV11-3|NA|NA
CASSLGIGTPQYF
TGTGCCAGCAGCTTAGGCATAGGGACACCCCAGTACTTC
>TRBJ2-7|TRBV28|NA|NA
CASTHSTERYEQYF
TGTGCCAGCACCCATAGTACAGAGCGCTACGAGCAGTACTTC
>TRBJ1-4|TRBV7-8|NA|NA
CASSQGDFVKLFF
TGTGCCAGCAGCCAAGGGGACTTCGTAAAACTGTTTTTT
>TRBJ1-6|TRBV5-1|NA|NA
CASSSAGHSGNSPLHF
TGCGCCAGCAGCTCGGCGGGACACTCGGGAAATTCACCCCTCCACTTT
>TRBJ1-2|TRBV10-2|TRBD1|NA
CASSGWTGADYGYTF
TGCGCCAGCAGTGGGTGGACAGGGGCCGACTATGGCTACACCTTC
>TRBJ2-3|TRBV6-4|NA|NA
CASSDSGGTQYF
TGTGCCAGCAGTGACTCGGGGGGTACGCAGTATTTT
>TRBJ2-6|TRBV4-3|NA|NA
CASSQVGHSGANVLTF
TGCGCCAGCAGCCAAGTGGGGCACTCTGGGGCCAACGTCCTGACTTTC
>TRBJ2-5|TRBV13|NA|NA
CASSLFGQNQETQYF
TGTGCCAGCAGCTTATTTGGACAGAACCAAGAGACCCAGTACTTC
>TRBJ1-1|TRBV9|NA|few
CASSVDYSLNTEAFF
TGTGCCAGCAGCGTAGATTACAGCCTGAACACTGAAGCTTTCTTT
>TRBJ1-2|TRBV18|NA|once
CASSPLLNRGDRNYGYTF
TGTGCCAGCTCACCACTGTTGAATCGAGGGGATAGGAACTATGGCTACACCTTC
>TRBJ1-2|TRBV27|NA|few
CASTPGGHHYGYTF
TGTGCCAGCACCCCTGGGGGACACCACTATGGCTACACCTTC
>TRBJ1-1|TRBV4-3|NA|NA
CASSHQGFRTEAFF
TGCGCCAGCAGCCACCAGGGGTTTCGGACTGAAGCTTTCTTT
>TRBJ1-2|TRBV6-1|TRBD1|NA
CASRDRDVPNYGYTF
TGTGCCAGCAGGGACAGGGACGTTCCCAACTATGGCTACACCTTC
>TRBJ2-2|TRBV5-6|TRBD2|NA
CASSLDLAGVSSGELFF
TGTGCCAGCAGCTTGGATCTAGCGGGAGTTTCATCCGGGGAGCTGTTTTTT
>TRBJ2-2|TRBV5-1|NA|NA
CAVPGQNTGELFF
TGCGCCGTACCGGGACAGAACACCGGGGAGCTGTTTTTT
>TRBJ2-2|TRBV9|TRBD2|NA
CASSGPTSGKRASTGELFF
TGTGCCAGCAGCGGCCCCACTAGCGGGAAAAGGGCGAGCACCGGGGAGCTGTTTTTT
>TRBJ2-5|TRBV5-1|NA|NA
CASSRSDRETQYF
TGCGCCAGCAGCCGAAGCGATAGGGAGACCCAGTACTTC
>TRBJ2-7|TRBV28|NA|few
CASSFRGYEQYF
TGTGCCAGCAGTTTCAGGGGCTACGAGCAGTACTTC
>TRBJ2-5|TRBV7-9|NA|NA
CASSFPSSETQYF
TGTGCCAGCAGCTTCCCTAGCTCGGAGACCCAGTACTTC
>TRBJ2-1|TRBV6-5|TRBD1|NA
CASTTGTGYNEQFF
TGTGCCAGCACAACCGGGACAGGGTACAATGAGCAGTTCTTC